This paragraph reports one T cell receptor (beta chain). Its matching antigen is unknown. Germline is not matched at one junction end, which may reflect a read error. Time point here: peripheral blood 6 weeks after treatment start. Enrolled patients showed locally advanced or metastatic urothelial carcinoma. This entry comes from a study of PD-L1 blockade in urothelial cancer. Study information: At 6 weeks and at 3 weeks (second dose) after treatment start, blood was analyzed. Blood samples had a median of 141,255 T cells. Notes on the study in general: Durable-benefit patients showed greater tumor-associated blood clone expansion at 3 weeks.

CDR1 is DFQATT, CDR2 SNEGSKA, per germline (reference sequence). CDR3 size: 11 residues. Profiled with immunoSEQ multiplex PCR; TCRdb holds only in-frame clones, not every one. This table has around 30,000 clones, around four fifths appearing once. The specimen comprised PBMCs, sampled around atezolizumab (anti-PD-L1) treatment. The TCR originated in a man between 65 and 85 years old with urothelial cancer. V usage is TRBV20-1 and J usage is TRBJ2-7, with 9 bases matching TRBD2. The CDR3 region has the DNA TGCAGTGCTAGAGTTTTTGCGGGAGGGCACTTC. It yields the protein CSARVFAGGHF.